This TCR beta chain was identified in a study of cytomegalovirus exposure and HLA in healthy donors. Regarding the study as a whole: As a later analysis revealed, most CMV-associated TCR beta chains appeared HLA-restricted.

The study ran its PCR with 60 Vbeta and 13 Jbeta primers. The protocol was immunoSEQ multiplex PCR, while the TCRdb copy is restricted to in-frame clones and leaves out a portion. The sample includes under 200,000 clones, 84% of them seen just once. This clone has a handful of counts. Its antigen is undetermined. Sequencing was done on a sample of PBMCs. The receptor's source is a man between 25 and 39 years old in good health and CMV-seronegative.

The CDR3 DNA reads TGTGCCAGCTCACCTTCATCCCGGGACAGCTCTGGAAACACCATATATTTT. Translation: CASSPSSRDSSGNTIYF. This sequence joins TRBV18 and TRBJ1-3, with TRBD1 identical over 7 bases. Germline V gene sequence: CDR1 KGHSH, CDR2 LQKENI. After removal of 3 bases from V and 0 bases from J, the junction contained 8 bases not matched to a gene. The CDR3 is 17 residues long. Variable domain in full (rest from reference TRBV18 and TRBJ1-3): NAGVMQNPRHLVRRRGQEARLRCSPMKGHSHVYWYRQLPEEGLKFMVYLQKENIIDESGMPKERFSAEFPKEGPSILRIQQVVRGDSAAYFCASSPSSRDSSGNTIYFGEGSWLTVV.